This T cell receptor (beta chain) was captured by sequencing in a study of regulatory T cells in long-lasting Graves disease. Findings and limits, study-wide: The number of shared public clonotypes was higher in persistent patients (about 2,700) than new patients (966). Persistent disease was associated with favored TRBV28 usage and with favored use of TRBJ1-2 and TRBJ2-5.

This clonotype was seen repeatedly, ten times or more. Its specificity is unknown. With iRepertoire HTBI primers and Arm-PCR of CDR3 regions, TCR beta libraries were built. TCRdb ran MiXCR on the multiplex PCR reads and lists one entry per CDR3 protein. The sample has about 290,000 distinct CDR3 sequences; around a fifth are singletons. Trimming at V came to 1 base and at J to 3 bases, leaving 9 bases not matched to a gene. This CDR3 region has 16 residues. The germline V gene encodes CDR1 SEHNR and CDR2 FQNEAQ (reference sequence). Time point in this sample: persistent/refractory GD, antithyroid drugs over 5 years with positive TRAb. Extracted RNA from PBMCs served as the source of the TCR library.

The V call is TRBV7-9, the J call TRBJ2-7, with 7 bases matching TRBD2. The sequence derives from a female donor with Graves disease. The sequencing here drew on peripheral blood mononuclear cells (PBMCs), taken when the disease was refractory, from a patient treated with antithyroid drugs. The CDR3 is CASSLGGGDYYYEQYF. The CDR3, as DNA: TGTGCCAGCAGCTTAGGGGGGGGTGACTACTACTACGAGCAGTACTTC.